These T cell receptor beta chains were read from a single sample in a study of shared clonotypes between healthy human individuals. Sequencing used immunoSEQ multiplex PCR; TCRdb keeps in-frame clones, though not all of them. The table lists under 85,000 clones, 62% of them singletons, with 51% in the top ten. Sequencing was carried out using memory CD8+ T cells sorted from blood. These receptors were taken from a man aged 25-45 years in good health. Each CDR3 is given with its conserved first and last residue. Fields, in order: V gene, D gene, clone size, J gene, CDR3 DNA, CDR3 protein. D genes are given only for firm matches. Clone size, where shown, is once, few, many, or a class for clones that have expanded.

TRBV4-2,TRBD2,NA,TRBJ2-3,TGTGCCAGCAGCCAAGGGCCGCGGGAGGGCCCAGATACGCAGTATTTT,CASSQGPREGPDTQYF
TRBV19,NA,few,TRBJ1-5,TGTGCCAGTAGTATAGTCCCGGGCCAGCCCCAGCATTTT,CASSIVPGQPQHF
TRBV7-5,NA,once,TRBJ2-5,TGTGCCAGCAGCTTGAGCAATTTAGAGACCCAGTACTTC,CASSLSNLETQYF
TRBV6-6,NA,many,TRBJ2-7,TGTGCCAGCGGTGAGTTCGCCTCCTACGAGCAGTACTTC,CASGEFASYEQYF
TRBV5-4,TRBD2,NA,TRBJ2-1,TGTGCCAGCAGGAGACTAGCGGGGGGCTACAATGAGCAGTTCTTC,CASRRLAGGYNEQFF
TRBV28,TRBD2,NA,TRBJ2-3,TGTGCCAGCAGCAAGCGGGGTCCTAGCACAGATACGCAGTATTTT,CASSKRGPSTDTQYF
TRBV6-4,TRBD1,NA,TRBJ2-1,TGTGCCAGCAGTGAGGGACAGGGGAGCAATGAGCAGTTCTTC,CASSEGQGSNEQFF
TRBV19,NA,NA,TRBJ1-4,TGTGCCAGGGCTGGGCAGGGAGCGAATCCTGAAAAACTGTTTTTT,CARAGQGANPEKLFF
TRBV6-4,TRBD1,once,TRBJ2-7,TGTGCCAGCAATCCCGACAGGGGATGCTCCTACGAGCAGTACTTC,CASNPDRGCSYEQYF
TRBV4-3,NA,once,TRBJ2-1,TGCGCCAGCAGATCCGCTAGCGCGTCTTCCTACAATGAGCAGTTCTTC,CASRSASASSYNEQFF
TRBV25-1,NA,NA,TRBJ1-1,TGTGCCAGCAGTGCCCCGGGGGGCGTTTACACTGAAGCTTTCTTT,CASSAPGGVYTEAFF
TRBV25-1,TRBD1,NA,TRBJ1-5,TGTGCCAGCAGTGAGGGACAGCTTTATAGCAATCAGCCCCAGCATTTT,CASSEGQLYSNQPQHF
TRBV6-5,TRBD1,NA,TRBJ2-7,TGTGCCAGCAGTTCCCGGACAGGGACCCACGAGCAGTACTTC,CASSSRTGTHEQYF
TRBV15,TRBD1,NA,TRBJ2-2,TGTGCCACCAGCACCCTACAGGGGGCTGCCGGGGAGCTGTTTTTT,CATSTLQGAAGELFF
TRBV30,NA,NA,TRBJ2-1,TGTGCCTGGAGTGTAGGGGTCGGGGATGAGCAGTTCTTC,CAWSVGVGDEQFF
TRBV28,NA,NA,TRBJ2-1,TGTGCCAGCAGTTCCCTTCGCGGGAAGAGCAATGAGCAGTTCTTC,CASSSLRGKSNEQFF
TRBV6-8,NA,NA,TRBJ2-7,TGTGCCAGCAGTTACTCGAGGGTCAGAATGGTCAACGAGCAGTACTTC,CASSYSRVRMVNEQYF
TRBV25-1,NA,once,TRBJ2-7,TGTGCCAGCAGTGTTATTTTTGAGCAGTACTTC,CASSVIFEQYF
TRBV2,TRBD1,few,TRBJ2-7,TGTGCCAGTCTCACCGGGACAGGCGACTACGAGCAGTACTTC,CASLTGTGDYEQYF
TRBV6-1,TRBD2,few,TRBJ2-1,TGTGCCAGCGGCAGACTAGCGGGTTTGTTCAATGAGCAGTTCTTC,CASGRLAGLFNEQFF
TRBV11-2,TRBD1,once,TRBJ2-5,TGTGCCAGCAGCCTAGGTCCAGGGGGACAAGAGACCCAGTACTTC,CASSLGPGGQETQYF
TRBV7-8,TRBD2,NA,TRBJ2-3,TGTGCCAGCAGGGGGGAGCGGGAGGTCAGCACAGATACGCAGTATTTT,CASRGEREVSTDTQYF
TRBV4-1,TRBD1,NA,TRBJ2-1,TGCGCCAGCAGCCTGCACAGGGGGCAGGCTGAGCAGTTCTTC,CASSLHRGQAEQFF
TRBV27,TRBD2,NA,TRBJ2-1,TGTGCCAGCAGTGTCACTAGCGGGAGTTTTACTGAGCAGTTCTTC,CASSVTSGSFTEQFF
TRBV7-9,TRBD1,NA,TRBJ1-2,TGTGCCAGCAGCTCCCGTCCGCTGGGACAGGGGAGCGGGAATGATGGCTACACCTTC,CASSSRPLGQGSGNDGYTF
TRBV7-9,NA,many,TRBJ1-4,TGTGCCAGCAGCCCAAACTTAGGCAGCGGTCATACTAATGAAAAACTGTTTTTT,CASSPNLGSGHTNEKLFF
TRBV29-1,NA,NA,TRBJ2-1,TGCAGCGTGACTCGAAGCCAGAGCTCCTACAATGAGCAGTTCTTC,CSVTRSQSSYNEQFF
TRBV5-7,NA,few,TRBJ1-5,TGTGCCAGCAGCTGGGGAGACAACTATAGCAATCAGCCCCAGCATTTT,CASSWGDNYSNQPQHF
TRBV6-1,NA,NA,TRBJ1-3,TGTGCCAGCTCCTCCGGACAGGGAAACACCATATATTTT,CASSSGQGNTIYF
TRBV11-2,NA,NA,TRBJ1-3,TGTGCCAGCAGCTACGCGGGGATGCGTCGAAACACCATATATTTT,CASSYAGMRRNTIYF